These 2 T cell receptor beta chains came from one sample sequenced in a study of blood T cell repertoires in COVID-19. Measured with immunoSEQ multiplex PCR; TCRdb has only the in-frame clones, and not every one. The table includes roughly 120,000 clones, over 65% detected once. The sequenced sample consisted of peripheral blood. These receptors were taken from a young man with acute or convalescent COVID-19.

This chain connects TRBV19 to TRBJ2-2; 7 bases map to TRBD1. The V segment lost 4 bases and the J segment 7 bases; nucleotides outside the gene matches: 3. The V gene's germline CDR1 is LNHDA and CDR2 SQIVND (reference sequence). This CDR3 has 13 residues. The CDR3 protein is CASSTQGVGELFF. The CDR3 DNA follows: TGTGCCAGTAGTACTCAGGGGGTCGGGGAGCTGTTTTTT.

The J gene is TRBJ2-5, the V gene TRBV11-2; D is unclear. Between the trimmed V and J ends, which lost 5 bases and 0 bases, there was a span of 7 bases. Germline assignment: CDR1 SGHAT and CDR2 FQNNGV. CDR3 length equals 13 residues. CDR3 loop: CASSPLYQETQYF. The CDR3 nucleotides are TGTGCCAGCAGCCCCTTGTACCAAGAGACCCAGTACTTC.